These T cell receptor beta chains were read from a single sample in a study of OX40 agonist ivuxolimab in advanced cancers. Assay: immunoSEQ multiplex PCR; the TCRdb copy retains only in-frame clones and omits some. The sample lists 30,000 or so clones, roughly 90% seen once, with more than 25% in the top ten. The specimen comprised CD4+ or CD8+ T cells sorted from blood, sampled in a trial of the OX40 agonist ivuxolimab. The receptors were gathered from an adult with an advanced solid tumor such as melanoma, head and neck, liver or kidney cancer. The CDR3 runs from the conserved cysteine through the conserved F or W. The order of the fields is J gene, V gene, clone size, D gene, CDR3 DNA, CDR3 protein. The D gene is left open where the match is weak. Clone size is not always given. Where it is, it says once, few, many or a class for expanded clones.

j_call: TRBJ1-5; v_call: TRBV7-9; clone_size: few; d_call: .; cdr3_nt: TGTGCCAGCAGCTTTGCGGGGTCCAATCAGCCCCAGCATTTT; cdr3_aa: CASSFAGSNQPQHF
j_call: TRBJ2-3; v_call: TRBV7-9; clone_size: .; d_call: .; cdr3_nt: TGTGCCAGCAGCTTCTCGGGGGCTGATACGCAGTATTTT; cdr3_aa: CASSFSGADTQYF
j_call: TRBJ2-1; v_call: TRBV2; clone_size: .; d_call: TRBD2; cdr3_nt: TGTGCCAGCCTCAACCCGGCGGGAGCGTCCTACAATGAGCAGTTCTTC; cdr3_aa: CASLNPAGASYNEQFF
j_call: TRBJ2-4; v_call: TRBV19; clone_size: .; d_call: .; cdr3_nt: TGTGCCAGTAGTCCCACTAGCAGGGGCATTCAGTACTTC; cdr3_aa: CASSPTSRGIQYF
j_call: TRBJ2-3; v_call: TRBV4-2; clone_size: .; d_call: .; cdr3_nt: TGTGCCAGCAGCTCCCCAGATACGCAGTATTTT; cdr3_aa: CASSSPDTQYF
j_call: TRBJ1-4; v_call: TRBV27; clone_size: .; d_call: .; cdr3_nt: TGTGCCAGCAGTTTAATCGGAGGCGCTGAAAAACTGTTTTTT; cdr3_aa: CASSLIGGAEKLFF
j_call: TRBJ1-1; v_call: TRBV18; clone_size: once; d_call: TRBD1; cdr3_nt: TGTGCCAGCTCACCACGGGGACAGGGGGTTAACACTGAAGCTTTCTTT; cdr3_aa: CASSPRGQGVNTEAFF
j_call: TRBJ2-7; v_call: TRBV28; clone_size: .; d_call: TRBD1; cdr3_nt: TGTGCCAGCAGTTCGCCCGCTGGACAGGGGGCTCTGGGGTCTTACGAGCAGTACTTC; cdr3_aa: CASSSPAGQGALGSYEQYF
j_call: TRBJ2-7; v_call: TRBV5-6; clone_size: .; d_call: .; cdr3_nt: TGTGCCAGCAGCTTTTGGGCGGAGACCTACGAGCAGTACTTC; cdr3_aa: CASSFWAETYEQYF
j_call: TRBJ2-2; v_call: TRBV28; clone_size: .; d_call: TRBD2; cdr3_nt: TGTGCCAGCAGTTTCCAGGTTTCGGGGGGGGTATGGGCCCCCGGGGAGCTGTTTTTT; cdr3_aa: CASSFQVSGGVWAPGELFF
j_call: TRBJ2-2; v_call: TRBV29-1; clone_size: .; d_call: .; cdr3_nt: TGCAGCGGACGATCGGGGGGGGAGCTGTTTTTT; cdr3_aa: CSGRSGGELFF
j_call: TRBJ2-2; v_call: TRBV2; clone_size: .; d_call: TRBD2; cdr3_nt: TGTGCCAGCATGGGGGGGGACACCGGGGAGCTGTTTTTT; cdr3_aa: CASMGGDTGELFF
j_call: TRBJ2-7; v_call: TRBV2; clone_size: few; d_call: TRBD1; cdr3_nt: TGTGCCAGCAGTGAAACGACAGGGGACTGGACCTACGAGCAGTACTTC; cdr3_aa: CASSETTGDWTYEQYF
j_call: TRBJ2-5; v_call: TRBV27; clone_size: .; d_call: TRBD1; cdr3_nt: TGTGCCAGCAGTTTATGGGCGACAGGGGTGGAGACCCAGTACTTC; cdr3_aa: CASSLWATGVETQYF
j_call: TRBJ2-7; v_call: TRBV28; clone_size: .; d_call: .; cdr3_nt: TGTGCCAGCAGTTTAGGGGGCACCTACTACGAGCAGTACTTC; cdr3_aa: CASSLGGTYYEQYF
j_call: TRBJ1-1; v_call: TRBV6-5; clone_size: .; d_call: .; cdr3_nt: TGTGCCAGCAGTTTAGCCCGGGAGACAACTGAAGCTTTCTTT; cdr3_aa: CASSLARETTEAFF